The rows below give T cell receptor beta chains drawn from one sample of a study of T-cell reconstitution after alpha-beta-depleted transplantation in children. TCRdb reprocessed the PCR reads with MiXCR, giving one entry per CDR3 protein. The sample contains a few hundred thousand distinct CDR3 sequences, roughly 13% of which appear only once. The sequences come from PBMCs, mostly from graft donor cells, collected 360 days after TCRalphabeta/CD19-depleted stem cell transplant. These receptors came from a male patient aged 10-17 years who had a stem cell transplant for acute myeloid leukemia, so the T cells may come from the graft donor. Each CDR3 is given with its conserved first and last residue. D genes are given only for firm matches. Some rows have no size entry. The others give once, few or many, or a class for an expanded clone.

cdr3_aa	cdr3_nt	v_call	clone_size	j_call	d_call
CASSLTPYQETQYF	TGTGCCAGCAGCTTGACACCGTACCAAGAGACCCAGTACTTC	TRBV7-3	many	TRBJ2-5	NA
CASSQDPVTSGSYEQYF	TGCGCCAGCAGCCAAGATCCCGTGACTAGCGGGAGTTACGAGCAGTACTTC	TRBV4-3	NA	TRBJ2-7	TRBD2
CASSLLVSGRAKDF	TGTGCCAGCAGTTTATTGGTTAGCGGGAGGGCCAAGGACTTC	TRBV28	few	TRBJ2-7	TRBD2
CASSQTGAGPEAFF	TGTGCCAGCAGTCAGACAGGGGCCGGGCCTGAAGCTTTCTTT	TRBV28	NA	TRBJ1-1	TRBD1
CASSPDSHNEQFF	TGTGCCAGCAGCCCAGATTCCCACAACGAGCAGTTCTTC	TRBV5-6	NA	TRBJ2-1	NA
CASSLGTSGDYEQYF	TGTGCCAGCAGCCTGGGGACTAGCGGGGACTACGAGCAGTACTTC	TRBV3-1	many	TRBJ2-7	TRBD2
CASSLDPRGGKKFNEQFF	TGTGCCAGCAGTTTAGATCCCCGAGGGGGCAAGAAATTCAATGAGCAGTTCTTC	TRBV28	few	TRBJ2-1	TRBD1
CASTLGTDRGALHYGYTF	TGTGCCAGCACACTCGGGACGGACAGGGGGGCCTTACACTATGGCTACACCTTC	TRBV7-2	few	TRBJ1-2	TRBD1
CATSARLAPYNEQFF	TGTGCCACCAGTGCCCGGCTAGCCCCCTACAATGAGCAGTTCTTC	TRBV24-1	few	TRBJ2-1	NA
CASSQVLGSILYNEQFF	TGTGCCAGCAGCCAAGTCTTGGGGTCCATTCTTTACAATGAGCAGTTCTTC	TRBV14	few	TRBJ2-1	NA
CASSSSPGQGSYEQYF	TGTGCCAGCAGCAGTTCGCCGGGACAGGGCTCCTACGAGCAGTACTTC	TRBV12-3/TRBV12-4	few	TRBJ2-7	TRBD1
CASSYYGGDYEQYF	TGTGCCAGCAGCTACTATGGAGGGGATTACGAGCAGTACTTC	TRBV4-2	few	TRBJ2-7	NA
CASSLVQPNEQFF	TGCGCCAGCAGCTTGGTCCAGCCCAATGAGCAGTTCTTC	TRBV5-1	NA	TRBJ2-1	NA
CSAPSRWGDNRGYEQYF	TGCAGTGCTCCCTCCCGGTGGGGGGACAATAGGGGCTACGAGCAGTACTTC	TRBV20-1	many	TRBJ2-7	NA
CASSLIGTPYNEQFF	TGTGCCAGCAGCTTAATTGGTACCCCCTACAATGAGCAGTTCTTC	TRBV7-9	NA	TRBJ2-1	NA
CASSPRLEIYEQYF	TGTGCCAGCAGCCCCCGGCTAGAGATCTACGAGCAGTACTTC	TRBV9	NA	TRBJ2-7	NA
CASSGTGLQETQYF	TGTGCCAGCAGCGGGACAGGTCTTCAAGAGACCCAGTACTTC	TRBV11-2	few	TRBJ2-5	TRBD1
CASSPRVSDNEQFF	TGTGCCAGCTCACCACGGGTATCCGACAATGAGCAGTTCTTC	TRBV18	few	TRBJ2-1	NA
CASSQGGKGSTDTQYF	TGCGCCAGCAGCCAAGGGGGGAAAGGAAGCACAGATACGCAGTATTTT	TRBV4-3	NA	TRBJ2-3	NA
CSARDPSGANTGELFF	TGCAGTGCTAGAGATCCGAGCGGGGCGAACACCGGGGAGCTGTTTTTT	TRBV20-1	NA	TRBJ2-2	TRBD2
CASRRITEIISTDTQYF	TGCGCCAGCAGAAGGATAACCGAGATCATAAGCACAGATACGCAGTATTTT	TRBV5-1	NA	TRBJ2-3	NA
CATRRLAVQETQYF	TGTGCCACCCGGAGACTAGCGGTACAAGAGACCCAGTACTTC	TRBV28	many	TRBJ2-5	TRBD2
CASSQQGTSQETQYF	TGCGCCAGCAGCCAGCAGGGTACTAGTCAAGAGACCCAGTACTTC	TRBV4-3	NA	TRBJ2-5	NA
CASSPRQGGRETQYF	TGTGCCAGCAGTCCACGACAGGGGGGTAGGGAGACCCAGTACTTC	TRBV12-3/TRBV12-4	few	TRBJ2-5	TRBD1
CASSPQWREETQYF	TGTGCCAGCAGCCCCCAGTGGAGGGAAGAGACCCAGTACTTC	TRBV5-6	NA	TRBJ2-5	NA
CASSPPILTSEFMKTIAYNEQFF	TGTGCCAGCAGCCCACCGATTCTGACTAGCGAATTTATGAAAACTATTGCCTACAATGAGCAGTTCTTC	TRBV7-1	few	TRBJ2-1	TRBD2
CASSQAGLAGEGETQYF	TGTGCCAGCAGCCAAGCGGGACTAGCGGGAGAGGGGGAGACCCAGTACTTC	TRBV4-2	few	TRBJ2-5	TRBD2
CSAFRPTGSYNEQFF	TGCAGTGCTTTTCGACCGACCGGCTCCTACAATGAGCAGTTCTTC	TRBV20-1	once	TRBJ2-1	NA
CASRIQGAGDQPQHF	TGTGCCAGCAGAATCCAGGGCGCGGGTGATCAGCCCCAGCATTTT	TRBV28	NA	TRBJ1-5	NA
CASSQSLGVLPYEQYF	TGTGCCAGCAGCCAATCTTTGGGGGTTTTACCGTACGAGCAGTACTTC	TRBV14	NA	TRBJ2-7	NA
CASSLDRVAEQFF	TGTGCCAGCAGCCTTGACAGGGTGGCTGAGCAGTTCTTC	TRBV7-3	many	TRBJ2-1	TRBD1
CASSSQREEPYEQYF	TGTGCCAGCAGTTCACAGCGGGAGGAACCCTACGAGCAGTACTTC	TRBV12-3/TRBV12-4	NA	TRBJ2-7	TRBD2
CASSGVLRPASYTDTQYF	TGTGCCAGCAGCGGAGTCCTACGACCCGCCTCTTACACAGATACGCAGTATTTT	TRBV11-1	few	TRBJ2-3	NA
CATGTGWYEQYF	TGTGCCACAGGGACAGGGTGGTACGAGCAGTACTTC	TRBV28	many	TRBJ2-7	TRBD1
CASSLEKGASYEQYF	TGTGCCAGCAGCTTAGAAAAGGGAGCCTCCTACGAGCAGTACTTC	TRBV7-9	few	TRBJ2-7	NA
CSVRTSVVTMSVQFF	TGCAGCGTCCGGACTAGCGTAGTTACAATGAGTGTGCAGTTCTTC	TRBV29-1	many	TRBJ2-1	TRBD2
CASSLRLAGGSSYEQYF	TGCGCCAGCAGCCTTAGACTAGCGGGAGGAAGCTCCTACGAGCAGTACTTC	TRBV5-1	few	TRBJ2-7	TRBD2
CASSRPTSPLLF	TGTGCCAGCAGCAGACCGACTAGCCCCCTGCTCTTC	TRBV7-9	few	TRBJ2-1	TRBD2
CSVEGPGLAGVTQYF	TGCAGCGTTGAAGGGCCGGGACTAGCGGGAGTAACGCAGTATTTT	TRBV29-1	few	TRBJ2-3	TRBD2
CASRSPGQQAGGPRYEQYF	TGTGCCAGCAGATCTCCGGGACAGCAAGCGGGAGGGCCCAGATACGAGCAGTACTTC	TRBV6-1	NA	TRBJ2-7	TRBD2